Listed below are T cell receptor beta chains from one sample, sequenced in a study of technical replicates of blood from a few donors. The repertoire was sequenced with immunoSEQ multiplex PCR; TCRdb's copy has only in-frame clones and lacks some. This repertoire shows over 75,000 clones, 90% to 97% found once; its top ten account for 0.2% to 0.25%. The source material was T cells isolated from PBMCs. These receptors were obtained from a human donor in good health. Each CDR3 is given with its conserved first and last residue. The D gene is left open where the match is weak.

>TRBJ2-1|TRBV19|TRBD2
CASSIPSGGENEQFF
TGTGCCAGTAGTATTCCTAGCGGGGGGGAAAATGAGCAGTTCTTC
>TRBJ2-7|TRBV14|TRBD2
CASSQHLAGGPVEQYF
TGTGCCAGCAGCCAACACCTAGCGGGAGGGCCGGTGGAGCAGTACTTC
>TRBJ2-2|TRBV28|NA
CASSLRQGNTGELFF
TGTGCCAGCAGTTTGAGGCAGGGCAACACCGGGGAGCTGTTTTTT
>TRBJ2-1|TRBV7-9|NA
CASSTRDSEILNEQFF
TGTGCCAGCAGCACCCGGGACTCCGAAATATTGAATGAGCAGTTCTTC
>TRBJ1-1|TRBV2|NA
CASSEAFLAKAFF
TGTGCCAGCAGTGAAGCCTTCCTTGCTAAAGCTTTCTTT
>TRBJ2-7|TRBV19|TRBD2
CASSHSATSVYEQYF
TGTGCCAGTAGCCATAGCGCGACTAGCGTCTACGAGCAGTACTTC
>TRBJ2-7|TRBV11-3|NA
CASSLDGRAYEQYF
TGTGCCAGCAGCTTAGACGGCAGGGCCTACGAGCAGTACTTC
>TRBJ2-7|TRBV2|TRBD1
CASSWSGTGYEQYF
TGTGCCAGCAGTTGGTCCGGGACAGGGTACGAGCAGTACTTC
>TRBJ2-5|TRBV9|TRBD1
CASSVAEGQEKTQYF
TGTGCCAGCAGCGTAGCAGAGGGACAGGAGAAGACCCAGTACTTC
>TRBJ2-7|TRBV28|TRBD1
CASSFRGQGVYEQYF
TGTGCCAGCAGCTTCCGGGGACAGGGGGTTTACGAGCAGTACTTC
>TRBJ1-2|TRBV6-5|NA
CASSYSPALYGYTF
TGTGCCAGCAGTTACTCCCCAGCACTATATGGCTACACCTTC
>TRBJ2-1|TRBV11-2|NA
CASSFRYNEQFF
TGTGCCAGCAGCTTTCGTTACAATGAGCAGTTCTTC
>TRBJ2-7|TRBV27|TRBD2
CASSLGLAGGSYEQYF
TGTGCCAGCAGTCTTGGACTAGCGGGAGGCTCCTACGAGCAGTACTTC